The clone carrying this T cell receptor beta chain has a count of ten or more. TCRdb reprocessed the RT-PCR reads via MiXCR and lists one record per CDR3 protein. The sample holds approximately 12,000 distinct CDR3 sequences, about 23% seen once. The sample originates from a study of patients and donors after allogeneic stem cell transplantation. The sequence was collected from a human donor who was either an allogeneic HSCT recipient or a stem cell or donor lymphocyte infusion donor (not recorded which). It is not recorded whose cells these are; they may come from a transplant donor. The sample taken for sequencing was blood, either unsorted or a sorted T cell fraction (not recorded which).

CDR3: CSARSRHANTEAFF. The CDR3 nucleotides read TGCAGTGCTAGATCAAGACACGCGAACACTGAAGCTTTCTTT. V and J are TRBV20-1 and TRBJ1-1; D unresolved. The CDR3 has 14 residues. The germline gives CDR1 DFQATT, CDR2 SNEGSKA (reference sequence). The V gene lost 2 bases and the J gene lost 1 base, with 11 bases spanning the gap.